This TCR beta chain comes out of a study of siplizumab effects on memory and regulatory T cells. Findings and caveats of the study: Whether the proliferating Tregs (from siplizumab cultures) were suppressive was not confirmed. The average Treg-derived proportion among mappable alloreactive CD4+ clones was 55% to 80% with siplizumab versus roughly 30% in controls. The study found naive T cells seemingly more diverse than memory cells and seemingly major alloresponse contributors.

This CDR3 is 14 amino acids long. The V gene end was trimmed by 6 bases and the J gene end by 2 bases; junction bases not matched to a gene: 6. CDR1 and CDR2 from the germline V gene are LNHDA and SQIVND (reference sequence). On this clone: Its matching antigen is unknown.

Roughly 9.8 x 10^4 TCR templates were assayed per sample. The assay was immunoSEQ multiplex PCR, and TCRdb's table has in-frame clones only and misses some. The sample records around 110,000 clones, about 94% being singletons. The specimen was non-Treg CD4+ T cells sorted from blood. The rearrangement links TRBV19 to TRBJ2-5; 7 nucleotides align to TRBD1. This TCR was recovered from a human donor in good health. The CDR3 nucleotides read TGTGCCAGTAGCCGGGGACAGATGCAAGAGACCCAGTACTTC. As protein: CASSRGQMQETQYF.